This TCR beta chain was recovered during a study of blood T cell repertoires in COVID-19. Study-wide background: Researchers got acute and convalescent COVID-19 samples from the United States, Italy and Spain. PBMCs, B-cell-depleted T cells, or T cells were the source of the cDNA or gDNA that made up the material.

Per the original data handling: The authors estimated nucleated cell counts from reference gene primer amplification. The table came from immunoSEQ multiplex PCR; TCRdb's copy has only in-frame clones and leaves some out. V and J calls and clone size are copied from that table; D and trimming were computed from the DNA. This sample has 55,000 to 75,000 clones, with roughly 82% found just once. The receptor was derived from a man older than 75 with active COVID-19. Sequenced: peripheral blood.

In DNA, the CDR3 is TGCGCCAGCAGCCAAGATTATGACAGTTTGAACACTGAAGCTTTCTTT. Protein: CASSQDYDSLNTEAFF. The V and J genes are TRBV4-1 and TRBJ1-1, with a tentative D call TRBD1 (5 bases). Trimming took off 0 bases at V and 0 bases at J, with 11 bases between the two ends. Germline CDR1 and CDR2: MGHRA and YSYEKL. This CDR3 is 16 amino acids long.